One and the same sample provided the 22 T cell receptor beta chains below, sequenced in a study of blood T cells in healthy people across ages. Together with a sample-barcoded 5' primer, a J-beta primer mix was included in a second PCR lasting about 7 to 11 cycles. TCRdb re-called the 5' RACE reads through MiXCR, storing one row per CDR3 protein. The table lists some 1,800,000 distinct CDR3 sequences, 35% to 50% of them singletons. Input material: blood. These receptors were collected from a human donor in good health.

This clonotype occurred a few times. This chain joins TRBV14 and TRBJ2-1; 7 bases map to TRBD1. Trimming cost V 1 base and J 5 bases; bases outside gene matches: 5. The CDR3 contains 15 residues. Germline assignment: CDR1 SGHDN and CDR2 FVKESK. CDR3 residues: CASSQGQGFHNEQFF. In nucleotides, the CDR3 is TGTGCCAGCAGCCAAGGACAGGGATTCCACAATGAGCAGTTCTTC. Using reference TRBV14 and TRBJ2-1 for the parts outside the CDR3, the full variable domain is EAGVTQFPSHSVIEKGQTVTLRCDPISGHDNLYWYRRVMGKEIKFLLHFVKESKQDESGMPNNRFLAERTGGTYSTLKVQPAELEDSGVYFCASSQGQGFHNEQFFGPGTRLTVL.

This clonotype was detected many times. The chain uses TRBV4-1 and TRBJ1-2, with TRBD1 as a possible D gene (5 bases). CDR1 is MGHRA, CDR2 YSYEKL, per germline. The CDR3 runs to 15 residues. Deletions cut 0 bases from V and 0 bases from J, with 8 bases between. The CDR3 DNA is TGCGCCAGCAGCCAAGATCCAGGGACTAACTATGGCTACACCTTC. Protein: CASSQDPGTNYGYTF.

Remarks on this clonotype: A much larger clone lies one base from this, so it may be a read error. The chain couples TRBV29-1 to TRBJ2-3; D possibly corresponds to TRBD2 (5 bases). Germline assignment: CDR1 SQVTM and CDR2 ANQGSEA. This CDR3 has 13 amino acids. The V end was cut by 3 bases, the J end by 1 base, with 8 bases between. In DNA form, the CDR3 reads TGCAGCGTTGAGCGGAGGCGCACAGATACGCAGTATTTT. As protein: CSVERRRTDTQYF.

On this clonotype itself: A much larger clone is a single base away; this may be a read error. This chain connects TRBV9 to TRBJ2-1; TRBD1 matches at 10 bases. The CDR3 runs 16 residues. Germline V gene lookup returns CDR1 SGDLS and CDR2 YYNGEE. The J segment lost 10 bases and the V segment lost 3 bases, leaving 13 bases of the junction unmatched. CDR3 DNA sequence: TGTGCCAGCAGCGCGAGACAGGGGGCGGGCTCCTACGAGCAGTTCTTC. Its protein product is CASSARQGAGSYEQFF.

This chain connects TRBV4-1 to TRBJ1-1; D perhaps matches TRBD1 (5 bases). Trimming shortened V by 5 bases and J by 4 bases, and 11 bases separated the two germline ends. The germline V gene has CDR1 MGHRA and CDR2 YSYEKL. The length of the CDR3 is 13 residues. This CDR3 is CASSGTAGTEAFF. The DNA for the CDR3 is TGCGCCAGCAGCGGGACCGCGGGCACTGAAGCTTTCTTT.

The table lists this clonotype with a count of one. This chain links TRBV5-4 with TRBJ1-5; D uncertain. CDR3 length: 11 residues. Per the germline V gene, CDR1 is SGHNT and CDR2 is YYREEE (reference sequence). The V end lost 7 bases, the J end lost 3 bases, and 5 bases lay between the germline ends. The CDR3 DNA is TGTGCCAGCGTCTCCAATCAGCCCCAGCATTTT. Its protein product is CASVSNQPQHF. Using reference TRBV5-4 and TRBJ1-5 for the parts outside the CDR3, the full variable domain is ETGVTQSPTHLIKTRGQQVTLRCSSQSGHNTVSWYQQALGQGPQFIFQYYREEENGRGNFPPRFSGLQFPNYSSELNVNALELDDSALYLCASVSNQPQHFGDGTRLSIL.

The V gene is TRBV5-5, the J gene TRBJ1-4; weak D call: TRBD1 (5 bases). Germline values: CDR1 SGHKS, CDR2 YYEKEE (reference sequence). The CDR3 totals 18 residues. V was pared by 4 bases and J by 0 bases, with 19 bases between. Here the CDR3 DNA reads TGTGCCAGCAGCACCAGGGTTGCCGAAATTGCAACTAATGAAAAACTGTTTTTT. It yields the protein CASSTRVAEIATNEKLFF.

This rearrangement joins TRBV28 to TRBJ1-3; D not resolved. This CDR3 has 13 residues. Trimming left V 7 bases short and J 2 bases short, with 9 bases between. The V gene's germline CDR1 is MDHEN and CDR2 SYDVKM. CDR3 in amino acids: CASTFRTGNTIYF. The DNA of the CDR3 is TGTGCCAGCACCTTTAGAACTGGAAACACCATATATTTT.

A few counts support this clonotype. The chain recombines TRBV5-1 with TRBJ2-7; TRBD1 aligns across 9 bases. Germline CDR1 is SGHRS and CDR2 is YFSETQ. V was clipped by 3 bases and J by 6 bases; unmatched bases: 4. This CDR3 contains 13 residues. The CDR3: CASSSTTGGEQYF. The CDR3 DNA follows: TGCGCCAGCAGCTCGACGACAGGGGGCGAGCAGTACTTC.

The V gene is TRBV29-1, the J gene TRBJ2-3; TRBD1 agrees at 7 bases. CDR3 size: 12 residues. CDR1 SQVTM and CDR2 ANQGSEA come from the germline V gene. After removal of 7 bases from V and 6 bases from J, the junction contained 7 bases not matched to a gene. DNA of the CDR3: TGCAGCGGTTCATCAGGGGGTGATACGCAGTATTTT. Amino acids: CSGSSGGDTQYF.

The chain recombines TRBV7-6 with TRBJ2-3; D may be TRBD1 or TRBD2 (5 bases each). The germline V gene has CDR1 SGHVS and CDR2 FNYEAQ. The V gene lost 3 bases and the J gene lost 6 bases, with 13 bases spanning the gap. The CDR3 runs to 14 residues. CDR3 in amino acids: CASSFLGARDTQYF. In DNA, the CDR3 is TGTGCCAGCAGCTTCCTCGGGGCGCGCGATACGCAGTATTTT.

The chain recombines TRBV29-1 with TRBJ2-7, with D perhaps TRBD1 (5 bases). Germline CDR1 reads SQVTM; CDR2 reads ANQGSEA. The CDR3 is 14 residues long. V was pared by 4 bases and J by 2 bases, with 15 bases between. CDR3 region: CSVGASRGAYEQYF. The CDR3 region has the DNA TGCAGCGTTGGGGCGTCTAGGGGCGCCTACGAGCAGTACTTC.

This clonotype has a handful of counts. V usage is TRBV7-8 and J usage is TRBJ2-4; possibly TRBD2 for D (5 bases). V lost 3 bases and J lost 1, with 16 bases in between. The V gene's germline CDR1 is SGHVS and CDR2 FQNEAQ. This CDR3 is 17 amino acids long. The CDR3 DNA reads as TGTGCCAGCAGCTTGGGATCCCCCGGGGTGGCCAAAAACATTCAGTACTTC. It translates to CASSLGSPGVAKNIQYF.

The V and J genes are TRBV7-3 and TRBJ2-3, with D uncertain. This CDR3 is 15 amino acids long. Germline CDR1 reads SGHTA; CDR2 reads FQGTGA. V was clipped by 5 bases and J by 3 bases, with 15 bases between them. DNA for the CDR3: TGTGCCAGCAGCCCCACAGTCTCAGAAACAGATACGCAGTATTTT. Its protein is CASSPTVSETDTQYF.

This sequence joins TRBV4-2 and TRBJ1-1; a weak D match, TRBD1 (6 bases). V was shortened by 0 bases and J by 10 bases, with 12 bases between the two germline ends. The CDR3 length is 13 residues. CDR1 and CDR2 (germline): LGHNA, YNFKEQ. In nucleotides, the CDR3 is TGTGCCAGCAGCCAAGATCCGGGACAAAGAGCTTTCTTT. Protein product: CASSQDPGQRAFF.

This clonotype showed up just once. The CDR3 nucleotides are TGTGCCAGCAGTTACTCACCTTCAGTACTAACTTCCTACAATGAGCAGTACTTC. It codes for CASSYSPSVLTSYNEQYF. The chain recombines TRBV6-5 with TRBJ2-4; D not certain. The CDR3 is made up of 18 amino acids. Deletions cut 0 bases from V and 13 bases from J, with 28 bases between. Germline V lookup: CDR1 MNHEY, CDR2 SVGAGI.

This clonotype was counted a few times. This CDR3 is CASSFLAGIYNEQFF. The DNA of the CDR3 is TGTGCCAGCAGCTTCCTAGCGGGGATCTACAATGAGCAGTTCTTC. The rearrangement links TRBV5-5 to TRBJ2-1; 9 positions match TRBD2. Germline values: CDR1 SGHKS, CDR2 YYEKEE (reference sequence). The CDR3 totals 15 residues. V lost 2 bases to trimming and J lost 3 bases; unmatched junction nucleotides: 3.

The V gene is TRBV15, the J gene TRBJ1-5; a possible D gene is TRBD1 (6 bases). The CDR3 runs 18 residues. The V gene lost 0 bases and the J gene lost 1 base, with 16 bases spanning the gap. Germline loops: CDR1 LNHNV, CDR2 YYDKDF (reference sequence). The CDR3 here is CATSRDRGLDRSNQPQHF. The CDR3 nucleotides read TGTGCCACCAGCAGAGATAGGGGGTTAGATAGGAGCAATCAGCCCCAGCATTTT.

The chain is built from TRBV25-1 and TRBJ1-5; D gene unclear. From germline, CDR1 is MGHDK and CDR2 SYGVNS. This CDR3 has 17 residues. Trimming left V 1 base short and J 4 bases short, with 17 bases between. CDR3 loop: CASSESLPGDRNQPQHF. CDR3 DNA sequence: TGTGCCAGCAGTGAATCTCTCCCTGGGGATCGTAATCAGCCCCAGCATTTT.

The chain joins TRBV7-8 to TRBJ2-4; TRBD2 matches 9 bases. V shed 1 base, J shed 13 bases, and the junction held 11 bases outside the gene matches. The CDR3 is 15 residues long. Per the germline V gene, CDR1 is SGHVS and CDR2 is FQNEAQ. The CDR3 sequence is CASSLVLAAGGEQYF. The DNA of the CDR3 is TGTGCCAGCAGCTTAGTTTTGGCAGCGGGGGGTGAGCAGTACTTC.

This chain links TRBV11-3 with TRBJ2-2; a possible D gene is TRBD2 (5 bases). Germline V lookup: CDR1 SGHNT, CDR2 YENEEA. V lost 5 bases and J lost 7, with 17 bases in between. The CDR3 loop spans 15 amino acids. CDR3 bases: TGTGCCAGCAGCGCGGGTTCGTTGCGAATCGGGGAGCTGTTTTTT. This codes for CASSAGSLRIGELFF.

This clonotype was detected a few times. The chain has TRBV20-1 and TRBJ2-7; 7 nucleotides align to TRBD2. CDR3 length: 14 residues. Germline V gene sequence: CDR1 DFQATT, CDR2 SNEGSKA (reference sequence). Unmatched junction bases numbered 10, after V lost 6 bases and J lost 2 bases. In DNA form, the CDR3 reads TGCAGTGCAAATCGGGGGGTTATCCCCTACGAGCAGTACTTC. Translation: CSANRGVIPYEQYF.